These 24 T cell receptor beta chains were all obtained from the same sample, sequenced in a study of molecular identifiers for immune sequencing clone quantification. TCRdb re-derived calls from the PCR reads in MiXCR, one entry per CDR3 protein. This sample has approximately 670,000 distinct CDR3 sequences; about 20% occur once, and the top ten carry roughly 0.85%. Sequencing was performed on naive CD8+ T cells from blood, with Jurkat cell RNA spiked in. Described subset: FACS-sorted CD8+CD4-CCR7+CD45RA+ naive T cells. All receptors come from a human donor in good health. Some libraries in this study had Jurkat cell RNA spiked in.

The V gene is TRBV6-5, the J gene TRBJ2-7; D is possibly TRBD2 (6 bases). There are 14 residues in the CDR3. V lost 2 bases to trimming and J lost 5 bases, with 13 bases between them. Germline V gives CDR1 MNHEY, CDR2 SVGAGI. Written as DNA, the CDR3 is TGTGCCAGCAGTTACGAACGGGGGATCAACGAGCAGTACTTC. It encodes CASSYERGINEQYF.

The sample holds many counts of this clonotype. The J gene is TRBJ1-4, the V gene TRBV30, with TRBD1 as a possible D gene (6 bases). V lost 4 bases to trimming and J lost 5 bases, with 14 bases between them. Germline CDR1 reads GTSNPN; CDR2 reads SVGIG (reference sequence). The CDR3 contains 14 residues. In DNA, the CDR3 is TGTGCCTGGACTGCCGGGACAAGAAATGAAAAACTGTTTTTT. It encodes CAWTAGTRNEKLFF.

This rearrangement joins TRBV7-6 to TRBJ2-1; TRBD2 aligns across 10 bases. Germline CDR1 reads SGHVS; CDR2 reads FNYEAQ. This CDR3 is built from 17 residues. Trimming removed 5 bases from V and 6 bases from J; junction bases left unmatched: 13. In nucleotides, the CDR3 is TGTGCCAGCAGCCTACTAGCGGGAAGTGCGTTACTCAATGAGCAGTTCTTC. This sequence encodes CASSLLAGSALLNEQFF.

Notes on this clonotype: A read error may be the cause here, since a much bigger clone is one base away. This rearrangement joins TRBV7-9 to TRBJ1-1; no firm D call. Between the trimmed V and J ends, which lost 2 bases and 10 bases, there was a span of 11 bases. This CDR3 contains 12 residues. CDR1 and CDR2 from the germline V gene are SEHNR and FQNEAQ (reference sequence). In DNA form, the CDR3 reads TGTGCCAGCAGCTTAAGTCCCCTAGCAGCTTTCTTT. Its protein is CASSLSPLAAFF.

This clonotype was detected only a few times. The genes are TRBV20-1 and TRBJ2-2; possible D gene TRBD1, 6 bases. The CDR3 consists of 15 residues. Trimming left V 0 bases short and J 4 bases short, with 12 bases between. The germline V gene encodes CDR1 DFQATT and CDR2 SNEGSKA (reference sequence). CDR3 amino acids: CSARDIQGTTGELFF. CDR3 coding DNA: TGCAGTGCTAGAGATATTCAGGGGACCACCGGGGAGCTGTTTTTT.

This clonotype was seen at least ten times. The CDR3 nucleotides read TGTGCCAGCAGTCCTGTAGCGACCCCATCCACAGATACGCAGTATTTT. Its protein is CASSPVATPSTDTQYF. This chain joins TRBV6-6 and TRBJ2-3; possibly TRBD2 for D (5 bases). This CDR3 comprises 16 residues. The V and J ends lost 5 bases and 2 bases respectively, with 17 bases between them. Germline CDR1 and CDR2: MNHNY and SVGAGI (reference sequence).

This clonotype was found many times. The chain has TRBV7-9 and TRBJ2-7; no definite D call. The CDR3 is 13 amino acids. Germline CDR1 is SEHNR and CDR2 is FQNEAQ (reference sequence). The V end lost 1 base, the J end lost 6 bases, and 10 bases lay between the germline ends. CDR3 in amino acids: CASSLGAWSEQYF. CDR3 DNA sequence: TGTGCCAGCAGCTTAGGAGCCTGGAGCGAGCAGTACTTC.

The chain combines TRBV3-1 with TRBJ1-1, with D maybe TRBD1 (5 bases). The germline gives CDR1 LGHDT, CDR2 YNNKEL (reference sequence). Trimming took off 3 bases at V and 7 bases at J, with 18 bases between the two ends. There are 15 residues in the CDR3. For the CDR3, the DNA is TGTGCCAGCAGCCAGCCCGAGAGGGGACGGGGTGAAGCTTTCTTT. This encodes CASSQPERGRGEAFF.

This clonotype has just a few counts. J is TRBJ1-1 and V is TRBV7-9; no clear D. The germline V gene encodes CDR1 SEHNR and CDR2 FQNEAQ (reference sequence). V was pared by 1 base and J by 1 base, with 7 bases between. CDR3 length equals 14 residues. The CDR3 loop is CASSLGSENTEAFF. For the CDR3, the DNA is TGTGCCAGCAGCTTAGGCAGTGAGAACACTGAAGCTTTCTTT.

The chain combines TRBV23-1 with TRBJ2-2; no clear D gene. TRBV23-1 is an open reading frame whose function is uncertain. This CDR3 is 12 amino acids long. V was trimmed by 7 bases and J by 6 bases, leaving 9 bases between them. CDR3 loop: CASNHCPGELFF. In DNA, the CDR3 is TGCGCCAGCAATCACTGTCCCGGGGAGCTGTTTTTT.

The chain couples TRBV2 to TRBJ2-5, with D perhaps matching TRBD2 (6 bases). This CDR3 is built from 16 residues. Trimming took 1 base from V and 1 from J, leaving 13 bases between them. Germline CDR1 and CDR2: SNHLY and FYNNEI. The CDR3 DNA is TGTGCCAGCAGTGAAGATCTCGGGAGTTTCCAAGAGACCCAGTACTTC. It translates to CASSEDLGSFQETQYF.

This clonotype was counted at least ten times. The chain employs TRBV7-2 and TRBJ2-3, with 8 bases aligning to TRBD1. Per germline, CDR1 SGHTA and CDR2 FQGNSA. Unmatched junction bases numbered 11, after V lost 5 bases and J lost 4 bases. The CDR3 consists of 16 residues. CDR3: CASSGRQGQASDTQYF. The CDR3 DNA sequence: TGTGCCAGCAGCGGGAGACAGGGGCAAGCTTCAGATACGCAGTATTTT.

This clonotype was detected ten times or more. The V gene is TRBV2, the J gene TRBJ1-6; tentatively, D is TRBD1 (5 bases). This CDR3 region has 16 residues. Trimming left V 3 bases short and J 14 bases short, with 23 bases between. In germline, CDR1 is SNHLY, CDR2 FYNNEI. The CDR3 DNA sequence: TGTGCCAGCAGTGATGTGTCGGGACCGGCCTTGTCTGCCCTCCACTTT. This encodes CASSDVSGPALSALHF.

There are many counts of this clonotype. CDR3 nucleotides: TGCGCCAGCAGCCAAGGGACGGCCGTTTCTAACTACGAGCAGTACTTC. Amino acids: CASSQGTAVSNYEQYF. This rearrangement joins TRBV4-3 to TRBJ2-7; D remains unclear. Deletions cut 1 base from V and 3 bases from J, with 16 bases between. CDR1 and CDR2 from the germline V gene are LGHNA and YSLEER. This CDR3 spans 16 amino acids.

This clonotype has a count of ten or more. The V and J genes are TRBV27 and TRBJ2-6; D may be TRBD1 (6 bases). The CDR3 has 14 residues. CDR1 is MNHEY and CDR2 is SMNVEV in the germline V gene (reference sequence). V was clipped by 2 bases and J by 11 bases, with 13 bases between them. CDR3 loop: CASSLATGFHVLTF. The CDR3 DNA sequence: TGTGCCAGCAGTTTAGCCACAGGGTTTCACGTCCTGACTTTC.

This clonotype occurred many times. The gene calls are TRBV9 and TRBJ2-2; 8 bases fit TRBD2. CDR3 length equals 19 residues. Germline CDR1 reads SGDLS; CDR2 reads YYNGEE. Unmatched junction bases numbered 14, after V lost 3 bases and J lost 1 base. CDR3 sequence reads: CASSANPAVAGMNTGELFF. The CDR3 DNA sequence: TGTGCCAGCAGCGCCAACCCCGCAGTAGCGGGGATGAACACCGGGGAGCTGTTTTTT. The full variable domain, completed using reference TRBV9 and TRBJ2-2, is DSGVTQTPKHLITATGQRVTLRCSPRSGDLSVYWYQQSLDQGLQFLIQYYNGEERAKGNILERFSAQQFPDLHSELNLSSLELGDSALYFCASSANPAVAGMNTGELFFGEGSRLTVL.

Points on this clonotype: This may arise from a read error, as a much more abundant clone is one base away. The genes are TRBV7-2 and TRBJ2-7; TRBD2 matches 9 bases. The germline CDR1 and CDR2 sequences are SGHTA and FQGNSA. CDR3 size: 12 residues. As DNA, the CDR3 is TGTGCCAGCAGCCTACCTAGCGGGGAGCAGCACTTC. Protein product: CASSLPSGEQHF.

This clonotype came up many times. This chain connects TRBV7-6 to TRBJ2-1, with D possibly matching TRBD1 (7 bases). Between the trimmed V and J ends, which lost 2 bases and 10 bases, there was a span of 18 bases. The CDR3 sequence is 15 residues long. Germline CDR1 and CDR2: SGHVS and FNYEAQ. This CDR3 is CASSLSVRGEWEQFF. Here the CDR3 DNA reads TGTGCCAGCAGCTTATCCGTCAGGGGGGAATGGGAGCAGTTCTTC.

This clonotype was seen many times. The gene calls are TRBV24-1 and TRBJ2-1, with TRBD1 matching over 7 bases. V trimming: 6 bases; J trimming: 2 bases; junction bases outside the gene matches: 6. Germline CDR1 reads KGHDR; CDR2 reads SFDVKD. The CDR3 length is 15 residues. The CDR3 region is CATSLTGFPYNEQFF. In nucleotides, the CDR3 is TGTGCCACCAGTCTGACAGGGTTTCCCTACAATGAGCAGTTCTTC.

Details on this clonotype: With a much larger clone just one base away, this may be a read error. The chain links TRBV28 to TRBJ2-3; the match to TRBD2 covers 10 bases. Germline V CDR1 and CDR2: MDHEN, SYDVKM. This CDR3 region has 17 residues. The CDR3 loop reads CASSLDTSGNVADTPYF. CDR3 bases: TGTGCCAGCAGTTTAGATACTAGCGGGAACGTGGCAGATACGCCGTATTTT.

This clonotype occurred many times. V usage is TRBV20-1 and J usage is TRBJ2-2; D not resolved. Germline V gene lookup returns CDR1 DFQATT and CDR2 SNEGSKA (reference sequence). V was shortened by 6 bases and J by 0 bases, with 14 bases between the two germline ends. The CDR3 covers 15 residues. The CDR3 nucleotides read TGCAGTGCCACAGAACGGCAGACGAACACCGGGGAGCTGTTTTTT. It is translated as CSATERQTNTGELFF.

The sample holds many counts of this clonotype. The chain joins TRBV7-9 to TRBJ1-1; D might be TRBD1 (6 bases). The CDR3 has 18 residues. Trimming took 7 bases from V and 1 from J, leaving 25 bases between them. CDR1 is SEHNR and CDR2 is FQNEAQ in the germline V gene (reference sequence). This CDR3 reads CASNIIKGGAYANTEAFF. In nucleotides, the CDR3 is TGTGCCAGCAATATAATTAAGGGGGGGGCGTATGCGAACACTGAAGCTTTCTTT.

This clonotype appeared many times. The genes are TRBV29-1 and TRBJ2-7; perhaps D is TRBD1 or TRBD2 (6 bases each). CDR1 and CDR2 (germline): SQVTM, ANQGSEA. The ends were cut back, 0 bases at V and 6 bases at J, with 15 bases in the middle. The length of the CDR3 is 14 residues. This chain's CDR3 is CSVEDGGATIEQYF. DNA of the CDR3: TGCAGCGTTGAAGACGGGGGCGCGACTATCGAGCAGTACTTC.

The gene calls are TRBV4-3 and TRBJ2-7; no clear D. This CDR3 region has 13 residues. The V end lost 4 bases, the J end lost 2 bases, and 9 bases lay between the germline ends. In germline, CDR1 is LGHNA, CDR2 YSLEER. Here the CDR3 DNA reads TGCGCCAGCAGCCCCCACGGCCCCTACGAGCAGTACTTC. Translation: CASSPHGPYEQYF.